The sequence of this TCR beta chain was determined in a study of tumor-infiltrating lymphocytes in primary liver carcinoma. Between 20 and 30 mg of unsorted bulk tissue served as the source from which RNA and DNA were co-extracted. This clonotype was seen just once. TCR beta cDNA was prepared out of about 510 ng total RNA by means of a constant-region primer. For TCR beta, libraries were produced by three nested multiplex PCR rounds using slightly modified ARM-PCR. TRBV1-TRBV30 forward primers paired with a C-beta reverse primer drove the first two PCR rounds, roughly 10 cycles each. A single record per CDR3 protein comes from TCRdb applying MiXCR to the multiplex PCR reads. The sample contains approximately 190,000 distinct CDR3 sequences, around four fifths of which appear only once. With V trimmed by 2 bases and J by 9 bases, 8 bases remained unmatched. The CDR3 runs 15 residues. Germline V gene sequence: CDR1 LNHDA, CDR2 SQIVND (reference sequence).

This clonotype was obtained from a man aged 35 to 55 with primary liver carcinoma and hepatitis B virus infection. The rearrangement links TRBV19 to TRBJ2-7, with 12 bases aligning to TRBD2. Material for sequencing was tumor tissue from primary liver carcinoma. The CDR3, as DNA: TGTGCCAGTAGTATAACCGGGACTAGCGGGCCGGTGCAGTACTTC. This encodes CASSITGTSGPVQYF.